These 2 T cell receptor beta chains share one sample of origin, sequenced in a study of OX40 agonist ivuxolimab in advanced cancers. Produced via immunoSEQ multiplex PCR; TCRdb's table is partial and in-frame only. This table has about 19,000 clones, about 92% appearing once. The sequencing here drew on CD4+ or CD8+ T cells sorted from blood, taken in a trial of the OX40 agonist ivuxolimab. The receptors stem from an adult with an advanced solid tumor such as melanoma, head and neck, liver or kidney cancer.

The chain is built from TRBV7-8 and TRBJ2-5, with D hard to call. This CDR3 region has 13 residues. Germline assignment: CDR1 SGHVS and CDR2 FQNEAQ. V lost 4 bases and J lost 4, with 10 bases in between. CDR3 bases: TGTGCCAGCAGCTCCATAGTAGGAGAGACCCAGTACTTC. As protein: CASSSIVGETQYF.

The chain couples TRBV28 to TRBJ2-7; D may match TRBD1 or TRBD2 (5 bases each). There are 14 residues in the CDR3. Germline V gene sequence: CDR1 MDHEN, CDR2 SYDVKM. Trimming left V 3 bases short and J 7 bases short, with 16 bases between. The CDR3 spells CASSFRGLRLEQYF. The CDR3 DNA follows: TGTGCCAGCAGTTTTCGGGGCCTTCGGTTGGAGCAGTACTTC.